One and the same sample provided the 17 T cell receptor beta chains below, sequenced in a study of beta chain features in type 1 diabetes. Isolated RNA was reverse transcribed in full, so expressed TCRB transcripts were sequenced. TCRdb keeps only in-frame clones here, not all; method: immunoSEQ multiplex PCR. The sample has under 800,000 clones, around a sixth seen once; the top ten hold about 0.087%. The specimen sequenced was naive CD4+ T cells from blood. The receptor set was obtained from a man between 18 and 35 years old in good health.

The chain links TRBV5-6 to TRBJ1-1; D unresolved. Germline V gene lookup returns CDR1 SGHDT and CDR2 YYEEEE. The V gene lost 1 base and the J gene lost 0 bases, with 7 bases spanning the gap. This CDR3 is 14 amino acids long. For the CDR3, the DNA is TGTGCCAGCAGCTTGTCTACCATGAACACTGAAGCTTTCTTT. It encodes CASSLSTMNTEAFF.

The V gene is TRBV19, the J gene TRBJ1-5; no definite D call. V lost 7 bases and J lost 8, with 15 bases in between. The CDR3 is 13 amino acids. Germline lookup yields CDR1 LNHDA and CDR2 SQIVND (reference sequence). The CDR3 protein is CASNDRIPEPQHF. CDR3 coding DNA: TGTGCCAGTAACGATCGGATCCCGGAGCCCCAGCATTTT.

The CDR3, as DNA: TGCGCCAGCAGCCTCCACCCGACGGGGAGCTACGAGCAGTACTTC. This gives the protein CASSLHPTGSYEQYF. This sequence joins TRBV4-3 and TRBJ2-7; tentative D call: TRBD2 (5 bases). This CDR3 spans 15 amino acids. Trimming cost V 4 bases and J 3 bases, with 16 bases left between them. CDR1 and CDR2 from the germline V gene are LGHNA and YSLEER.

This clone was counted between two and nine times. The CDR3 here is CAISEDRGPDTEAFF. As DNA, the CDR3 is TGTGCCATCAGTGAAGACAGGGGGCCAGACACTGAAGCTTTCTTT. V is TRBV10-3 and J is TRBJ1-1, with 10 bases lining up with TRBD1. The CDR3 spans 15 residues. CDR1 and CDR2 from the germline V gene are ENHRY and SYGVKD. J lost 3 bases, V lost 3 bases, and 4 bases had no gene match.

The table lists this clone with a few counts. The rearrangement links TRBV7-9 to TRBJ2-5; 7 bases line up with TRBD2. The length of the CDR3 is 15 residues. CDR1 and CDR2 from the germline V gene are SEHNR and FQNEAQ (reference sequence). Trimming took 1 base from V and 8 from J; bases not matched to a gene: 10. CDR3 bases: TGTGCCAGCAGCTTAGATCGGGCGAGAGCGGGAACCCAGTACTTC. Its translation: CASSLDRARAGTQYF.

The chain combines TRBV5-6 with TRBJ1-2; D gene unclear. CDR3 length: 13 amino acids. Looked up from germline, CDR1 is SGHDT and CDR2 is YYEEEE. The V gene lost 4 bases and the J gene lost 7 bases, with 14 bases spanning the gap. The CDR3 bases are TGTGCCAGCAGCCGAGCCCCTTGGAGTGGCTACACCTTC. It translates to CASSRAPWSGYTF.

This clone turned up a few times. This chain connects TRBV6-5 to TRBJ1-2, with D uncertain. This CDR3 has 14 residues. Germline-derived CDR1 and CDR2 are MNHEY and SVGAGI. V gave up 6 bases and J gave up 1 base, with 12 bases separating them. CDR3 amino acids: CASRMAVDNYGYTF. CDR3 bases: TGTGCCAGCAGGATGGCAGTCGATAACTATGGCTACACCTTC.

In regard to this clone: Other DNA sequences in this specimen translate into the identical CDR3. The chain joins TRBV10-3 to TRBJ2-7; possible D gene TRBD1, 5 bases. Germline CDR1 ENHRY, CDR2 SYGVKD. Trimming shortened V by 4 bases and J by 0 bases, and 10 bases separated the two germline ends. This CDR3 contains 14 residues. The CDR3 reads CAISGTGGSYEQYF. CDR3 nucleotide sequence: TGTGCCATCAGTGGCACAGGTGGCTCCTACGAGCAGTACTTC.

The chain joins TRBV7-2 to TRBJ2-5, with 8 bases lining up with TRBD2. Trimming took 2 bases from V and 6 from J; bases not matched to a gene: 8. Germline V CDR1 and CDR2: SGHTA, FQGNSA. The CDR3 extends over 15 amino acids. In DNA, the CDR3 is TGTGCCAGCAGCTTAAACGGGGGGGCCATCAAGACCCAGTACTTC. Encoded protein: CASSLNGGAIKTQYF.

The chain employs TRBV27 and TRBJ2-7, with 7 positions matching TRBD1. The V and J ends lost 2 bases and 2 bases, in that order; junction bases with no gene match: 3. The CDR3 contains 14 residues. Germline-derived CDR1 and CDR2 are MNHEY and SMNVEV (reference sequence). The CDR3 region has the DNA TGTGCCAGCAGTTTAAAGGGGGCCCCCTACGAGCAGTACTTC. It translates to CASSLKGAPYEQYF.

The chain recombines TRBV2 with TRBJ1-1; no clear D gene. Per the germline V gene, CDR1 is SNHLY and CDR2 is FYNNEI. The ends were cut back, 2 bases at V and 10 bases at J, with 11 bases in the middle. The CDR3 loop spans 12 amino acids. In nucleotides, the CDR3 is TGTGCCAGCAGTGAACAGGCGAACCCAGCTTTCTTT. Translating gives CASSEQANPAFF. The full variable domain, in which reference TRBV2 and TRBJ1-1 provide the parts outside the CDR3, is EPEVTQTPSHQVTQMGQEVILRCVPISNHLYFYWYRQILGQKVEFLVSFYNNEISEKSEIFDDQFSVERPDGSNFTLKIRSTKLEDSAMYFCASSEQANPAFFGQGTRLTVV.

The chain is built from TRBV19 and TRBJ1-1; D is unclear. CDR3 length: 14 residues. Trimming took 4 bases from V and 1 from J, leaving 10 bases between them. Germline lookup yields CDR1 LNHDA and CDR2 SQIVND (reference sequence). The CDR3: CASSTGRTNTEAFF. The CDR3 coding sequence is TGTGCCAGTAGTACCGGACGGACGAACACTGAAGCTTTCTTT.

This chain connects TRBV10-3 to TRBJ2-7; 9 nucleotides agree with TRBD1. CDR1 is ENHRY and CDR2 is SYGVKD in the germline V gene. This CDR3 is 14 amino acids long. V dropped 10 bases and J dropped 3; count of bases not matched to a gene: 10. CDR3 bases: TGTGCCACCTCGGGACAGGGCGCTCTCTACGAGCAGTACTTC. Encoded protein: CATSGQGALYEQYF.

This clone turned up a few times. V and J are TRBV9 and TRBJ2-1, with unresolved D. Germline-derived CDR1 and CDR2 are SGDLS and YYNGEE. The length of the CDR3 is 19 residues. V was cut by 7 bases and J by 4 bases, with 30 bases left in between. The CDR3 nucleotides are TGTGCCAGCTCTACAGCGCCGGCTATAATATGGGAAGGTTACAATGAGCAGTTCTTC. It translates to CASSTAPAIIWEGYNEQFF. Based on the CDR3 plus reference TRBV9 and TRBJ2-1, the full variable domain is DSGVTQTPKHLITATGQRVTLRCSPRSGDLSVYWYQQSLDQGLQFLIQYYNGEERAKGNILERFSAQQFPDLHSELNLSSLELGDSALYFCASSTAPAIIWEGYNEQFFGPGTRLTVL.

In this sample, this clone turned up a few times. CDR3 in DNA: TGTGCCAGCAGCTTAGTCTCTAGCACAGATACGCAGTATTTT. It translates to CASSLVSSTDTQYF. This chain links TRBV7-6 with TRBJ2-3; D ambiguous. CDR1 is SGHVS and CDR2 is FNYEAQ in the germline V gene. The ends were cut back, 1 base at V and 0 bases at J, with 5 bases in the middle. The CDR3 sequence is 14 residues long.

This clone was counted only a few times. The chain employs TRBV18 and TRBJ1-5; D is possibly TRBD1 (5 bases). With 2 bases removed from V and 4 bases from J, the gap between germline ends came to 15 bases. Germline CDR1 KGHSH, CDR2 LQKENI. The CDR3 loop spans 16 amino acids. CDR3 coding DNA: TGTGCCAGCTCACCAAGAACGGCAGGGAGGAATCAGCCCCAGCATTTT. Translation: CASSPRTAGRNQPQHF. Together with reference TRBV18 and TRBJ1-5, the CDR3 gives the full variable domain: NAGVMQNPRHLVRRRGQEARLRCSPMKGHSHVYWYRQLPEEGLKFMVYLQKENIIDESGMPKERFSAEFPKEGPSILRIQQVVRGDSAAYFCASSPRTAGRNQPQHFGDGTRLSIL.

The J gene is TRBJ1-2, the V gene TRBV9; 7 bases fit TRBD1. V was clipped by 3 bases and J by 5 bases; unmatched bases: 10. The CDR3 has 15 amino acids. CDR1 SGDLS and CDR2 YYNGEE come from the germline V gene. CDR3 bases: TGTGCCAGCAGCGCCCAGGGACAGATTAATTATGGCTACACCTTC. This codes for CASSAQGQINYGYTF. The variable domain in full, completed from reference TRBV9 and TRBJ1-2, reads DSGVTQTPKHLITATGQRVTLRCSPRSGDLSVYWYQQSLDQGLQFLIQYYNGEERAKGNILERFSAQQFPDLHSELNLSSLELGDSALYFCASSAQGQINYGYTFGSGTRLTVV.